This TCR beta chain was captured by sequencing in a study of shared clonotypes between healthy human individuals. Assay: immunoSEQ multiplex PCR; the TCRdb copy retains only in-frame clones and omits some. In the table there are approximately 320,000 clones, around two thirds of which are singletons. This clone has just a few counts. The CDR3 covers 17 residues. V trimming: 4 bases; J trimming: 0 bases; junction bases outside the gene matches: 6. Germline-derived CDR1 and CDR2 are SGHKS and YYEKEE (reference sequence). This receptor was identified in a man aged 25 to 40 in good health. The chain has TRBV5-5 and TRBJ2-6; TRBD2 aligns across 8 bases. The specimen sequenced was memory CD4+ T cells sorted from blood. Specified subset: CD45RA-negative fraction. The CDR3 loop is CASSPLAGLSGANVLTF. Here the CDR3 DNA reads TGTGCCAGCAGCCCCCTAGCGGGCCTCTCTGGGGCCAACGTCCTGACTTTC.